One T cell receptor beta chain is described in this entry. Its antigen remains unidentified. Within one base of it there is no much larger clone, and no base qualities were kept. The meaning of the sample's time point label: cycle 1 day 1 (C1D1), immediately before nivolumab initiation. Every trial patient had relapsed following autologous stem cell transplantation, and prior brentuximab vedotin exposure was what differed among cohorts A, B and C. The trial cohort was composed of 55 to 65 patients with relapsed/refractory classical Hodgkin lymphoma, for whom complete response, partial response or progressive disease was recorded as best overall response. Trial patients were treated with single-agent nivolumab in the multi-cohort phase II CheckMate 205 trial. Best overall response was determined by an independent review committee according to the 2007 International Working Group response criteria. Trial PBMCs were obtained immediately prior to nivolumab initiation (C1D1) and on therapy at cycle 2 day 1 and cycle 4 day 1. Peripheral blood was collected in 8 mL Vacutainer Cell Preparation Tubes, from which PBMCs were isolated by centrifugation and then cryopreserved.

The Qiagen DNeasy kit was used to extract genomic DNA both from unsorted PBMCs and from the negatively selected CD4+ and CD8+ fractions. Using primers that anneal to V and J segments, immunoSEQ multiplex PCR amplified the TCR beta CDR3 regions. A synthetic immune receptor repertoire was used to minimize amplification bias, and any remaining bias was removed computationally after sequencing. As for the original processing: Repertoire diversity was quantified as the Shannon entropy index using custom Python scripts. The unsorted, CD4+ and CD8+ repertoires were each analyzed separately, with the exception of combined analyses, where CD4+ and CD8+ sequences were merged in silico. A clone was considered expanded if an increase in frequency of at least 2-fold after treatment relative to C1D1 was found, and a pseudocount of 0.5 was applied to clones undetected at baseline. Singleton clones were defined as clones with 0 or 1 copy at C1D1, and non-singleton clones were defined as clones with 2 or more copies. By matching protein sequences in sorted samples from the same patient, clones expanded in unsorted samples were annotated as CD4+, CD8+ or unknown. Wilcoxon tests were applied to paired samples to test diversity changes from C1D1 to C4D1. The table was pulled from immuneACCESS by TCRdb, which kept in-frame rearrangements only. Such tables lose some clones; where checked, under half of the loss comes from unresolved V genes, and the rest has no known cause. For V, J and clone size, that table is used; D and trimming come from the DNA. For this sample there are about 10,000 clones; about 79% appear just once. About 9.4% of the sample goes to the ten largest clones.

These data come from a study of PD-1 blockade in classical Hodgkin lymphoma (TCRdb year 2020). Regarding the complete study: Nivolumab dosing was 3 mg/kg intravenously every 2 weeks, continuing until either disease progression or unacceptable toxicity. A peripheral blood immune signature of response to PD-1 blockade in classical Hodgkin lymphoma was defined using TCR beta sequencing and CyTOF.

Overall study results and their limits: Only a single clinical trial cohort was studied, and what caused the repertoire differences, possibly disease activity or prior therapy, remained undefined. Baseline diversity similar to that of newly diagnosed patients was observed in trial patients achieving complete response, whereas significantly lower diversity was observed in partial responders and progressors. A significant rise by C4D1 was seen in CD4+ but not CD8+ TCR diversity (p=0.0027 vs p=0.16), with the rise being most apparent in complete responders (p=0.02). Lower diversity was observed in patients in whom nivolumab was started less than 1 year after ASCT, and these patients were excluded from later analyses so that confounding by immune reconstitution would be avoided. Baseline TCR diversity was reported as lower in newly diagnosed patients than in healthy donors, and lower still in relapsed/refractory patients.

The CDR3 contains 15 residues, cysteine and phenylalanine counted. Of the read, only the CDR3 DNA is kept; its 45 bases are in frame from base 1. The germline V and J ends show losses of 8 bases and 4 bases respectively, and no gene match explains 11 bases of the junction. The germline V gene supplies CDR1 ENHRY and CDR2 SYGVKD. The source of this sequence is a human donor with classical Hodgkin lymphoma. The chain is assembled from TRBV10-3 and TRBJ1-3; 7 central bases correspond to TRBD1. The sample here was peripheral blood mononuclear cells (PBMCs), taken at baseline. In nucleotide form, the sequence is TGTGCCATCTCCGACTTGACAGGGCTCGGAAACACCATATATTTT. This is translated as CAISDLTGLGNTIYF.